This T cell receptor (beta chain) was observed in a study of OX40 agonist ivuxolimab in advanced cancers. The table came from immunoSEQ multiplex PCR; TCRdb's copy has only in-frame clones and leaves some out. The sample has tens of thousands of clones, about 90% seen once. Study outcomes and limitations: Which antigen the expanded peripheral T cells recognized is unknown.

Comments on this clone: Its target is unknown.

The CDR3 loop spans 14 amino acids. The germline CDR1 and CDR2 sequences are MNHEY and SVGAGI. The V gene lost 0 bases and the J gene lost 1 base, with 6 bases spanning the gap. The sequencing here drew on CD4+ or CD8+ T cells sorted from blood, taken in a trial of the OX40 agonist ivuxolimab. The chain has TRBV6-5 and TRBJ2-5; TRBD1 is a possible D gene (6 bases). The sequence was obtained from an adult with an advanced solid tumor such as melanoma, head and neck, liver or kidney cancer. The CDR3 bases are TGTGCCAGCAGTTACTCGACAGGCCAAGAGACCCAGTACTTC. This codes for CASSYSTGQETQYF.